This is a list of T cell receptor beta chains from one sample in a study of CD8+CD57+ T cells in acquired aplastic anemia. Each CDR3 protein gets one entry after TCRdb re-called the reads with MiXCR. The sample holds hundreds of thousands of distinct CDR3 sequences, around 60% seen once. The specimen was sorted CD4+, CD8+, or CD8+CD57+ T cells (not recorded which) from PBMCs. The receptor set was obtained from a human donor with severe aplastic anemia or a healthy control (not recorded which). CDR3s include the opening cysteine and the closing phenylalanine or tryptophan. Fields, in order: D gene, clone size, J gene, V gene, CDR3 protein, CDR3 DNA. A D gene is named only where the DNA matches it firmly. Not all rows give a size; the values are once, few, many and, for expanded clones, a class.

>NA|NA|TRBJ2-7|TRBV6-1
CASTRAISEQYF
TGTGCCAGCACGAGGGCAATCTCCGAGCAGTACTTC
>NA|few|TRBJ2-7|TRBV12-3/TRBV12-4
CASSLGNYEQYF
TGTGCCAGCAGCTTAGGAAACTACGAGCAGTACTTC
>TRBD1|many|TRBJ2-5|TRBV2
CASRIQGAGETQYF
TGTGCCAGCAGGATCCAGGGGGCTGGAGAGACCCAGTACTTC
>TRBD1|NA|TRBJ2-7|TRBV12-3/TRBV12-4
CASSPRDRGNEQYF
TGTGCCAGCAGTCCCCGGGACAGGGGGAACGAGCAGTACTTC
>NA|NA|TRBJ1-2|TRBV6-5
CASKTERARGGYTF
TGTGCCAGCAAAACAGAACGGGCCCGCGGTGGCTACACCTTC
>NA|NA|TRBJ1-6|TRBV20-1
CSATALLDDSPLHF
TGCAGTGCGACTGCCTTATTGGACGATTCACCCCTCCACTTT
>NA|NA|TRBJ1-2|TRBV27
CASKFAGYDGYTF
TGTGCCAGCAAGTTTGCCGGGTACGATGGCTACACCTTC
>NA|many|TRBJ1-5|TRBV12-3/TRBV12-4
CASSAETSGGNQPQHF
TGTGCCAGCAGTGCGGAGACTTCCGGGGGCAATCAGCCCCAGCATTTT
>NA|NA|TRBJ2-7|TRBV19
CASSILGEDYEQYF
TGTGCCAGTAGTATTCTGGGGGAAGACTACGAGCAGTACTTC
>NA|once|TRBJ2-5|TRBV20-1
CSARGRSRGWETQYF
TGCAGTGCTAGAGGTCGGAGTAGGGGATGGGAGACCCAGTACTTC
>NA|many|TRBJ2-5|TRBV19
CASSEVGQGGGFPRNRETQYF
TGTGCCAGTAGTGAGGTGGGGCAGGGGGGTGGGTTCCCCCGAAACCGGGAGACCCAGTACTTC
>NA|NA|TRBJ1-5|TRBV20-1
CSARETADNQPRHF
TGCAGTGCCAGAGAAACAGCGGACAATCAGCCCCGGCATTTT
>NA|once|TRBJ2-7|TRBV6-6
CASTRTAGEQYF
TGTGCCAGCACCAGGACAGCGGGCGAGCAGTACTTC
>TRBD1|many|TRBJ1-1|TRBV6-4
CASRLEQGETEAFF
TGTGCCAGCAGACTGGAGCAGGGGGAAACTGAAGCTTTCTTT
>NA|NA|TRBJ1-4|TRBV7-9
CASSSQPGANEKLFF
TGTGCCAGCAGTTCACAGCCTGGGGCTAATGAAAAACTGTTTTTT
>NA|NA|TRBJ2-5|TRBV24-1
CATSDLQETQYF
TGTGCCACCAGTGATTTGCAGGAGACCCAGTACTTC
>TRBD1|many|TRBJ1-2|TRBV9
CASSGDRAVLGNYGYTF
TGTGCCAGCAGCGGAGACAGGGCGGTTCTGGGAAACTATGGCTACACCTTC
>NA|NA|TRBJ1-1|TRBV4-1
CASSQDKRGMNTEAFF
TGCGCCAGCAGCCAAGATAAGAGGGGCATGAACACTGAAGCTTTCTTT
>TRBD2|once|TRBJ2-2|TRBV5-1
CASSLGTSGRAGELFF
TGCGCCAGCAGCCTTGGGACTAGCGGGAGGGCCGGGGAGCTGTTTTTT
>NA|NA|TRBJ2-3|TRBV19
CASSPGGSDTQYF
TGTGCCAGTAGTCCGGGGGGCTCAGATACGCAGTATTTT
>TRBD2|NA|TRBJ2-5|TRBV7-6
CASSLKGLANPAQETQCF
TGTGCCAGCAGTTTAAAGGGACTAGCGAACCCTGCCCAAGAAACCCAGTGCTTC
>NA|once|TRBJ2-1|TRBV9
CASSVEGFEQFF
TGTGCCAGCAGCGTAGAGGGGTTTGAGCAGTTCTTC
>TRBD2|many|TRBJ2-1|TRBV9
CASSGLAGGRGSYNEQFF
TGTGCCAGCTCGGGACTAGCGGGGGGCAGGGGCTCCTACAATGAGCAGTTCTTC
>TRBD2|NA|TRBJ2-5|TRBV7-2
CASSLGRRLADALETQYF
TGTGCCAGCAGCTTAGGTCGTCGACTAGCGGATGCACTCGAGACCCAGTACTTC
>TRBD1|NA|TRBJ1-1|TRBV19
CASGTANTEAFF
TGTGCCAGTGGGACAGCGAACACTGAAGCTTTCTTT
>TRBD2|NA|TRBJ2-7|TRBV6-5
CASSRRTSGGETQYEQYF
TGTGCCAGCAGTCGCCGGACTAGCGGGGGGGAAACACAGTACGAGCAGTACTTC
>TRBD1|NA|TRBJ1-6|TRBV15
CATSGGQEYSPLHF
TGTGCCACCAGCGGGGGACAGGAGTATTCACCCCTCCACTTT
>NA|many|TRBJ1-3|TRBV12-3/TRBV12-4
CASSFPVGNTIYF
TGTGCCAGCAGTTTTCCGGTTGGAAACACCATATATTTT
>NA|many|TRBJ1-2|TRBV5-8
CASSDDRDTRYGYTF
TGTGCCAGCAGCGACGACCGGGACACCCGTTATGGCTACACCTTC
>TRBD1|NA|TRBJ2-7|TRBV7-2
CASSFAQGGYEQYF
TGTGCCAGCAGCTTCGCACAGGGGGGCTACGAGCAGTACTTC
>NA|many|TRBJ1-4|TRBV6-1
CASSSGRGNEKLFF
TGTGCCAGCAGTTCTGGACGGGGGAATGAAAAACTGTTTTTT
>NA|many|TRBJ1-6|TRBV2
CASSESQGSSYNSPLHF
TGTGCCAGCAGTGAAAGTCAGGGTAGCTCCTATAATTCACCCCTCCACTTT
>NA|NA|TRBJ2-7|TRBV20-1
CSASLGPLSSYEQYF
TGCAGTGCTAGCCTAGGACCGCTGAGCTCCTACGAGCAGTACTTC
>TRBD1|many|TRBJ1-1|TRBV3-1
CASSRGQGDTEAFF
TGTGCCAGCAGCCGCGGACAGGGGGACACTGAAGCTTTCTTT
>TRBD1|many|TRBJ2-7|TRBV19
CASSNKWTGGEQYF
TGTGCCAGTAGTAACAAATGGACAGGGGGCGAGCAGTACTTC
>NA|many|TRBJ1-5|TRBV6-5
CASSQQTGRNNQPQHF
TGTGCCAGCAGTCAACAGACAGGTCGCAACAATCAGCCCCAGCATTTT
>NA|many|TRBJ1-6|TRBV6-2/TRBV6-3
CASNLLFGQPGSPLHF
TGTGCCAGCAATCTTCTCTTCGGACAGCCTGGTTCACCCCTCCACTTT
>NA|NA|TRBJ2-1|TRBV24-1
CATSDFTGSQFF
TGTGCCACCAGTGATTTTACGGGGTCGCAGTTCTTC
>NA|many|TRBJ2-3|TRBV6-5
CASRSTASTDTQYF
TGTGCCAGCAGGTCGACGGCTAGCACAGATACGCAGTATTTT
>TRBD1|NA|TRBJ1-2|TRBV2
CASRGDSDGYTF
TGTGCCAGCAGGGGGGACAGCGATGGCTACACCTTC
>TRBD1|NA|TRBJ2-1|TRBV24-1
CATSRRQGPNYNEQFF
TGTGCCACCAGTCGACGACAGGGCCCGAACTACAATGAGCAGTTCTTC
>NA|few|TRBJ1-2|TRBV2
CASSGDTRGFNYGYTF
TGTGCCAGCAGCGGGGACACTCGGGGCTTTAACTATGGCTACACCTTC
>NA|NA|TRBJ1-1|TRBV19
CASSGRNTEAFF
TGTGCCAGTAGTGGGAGGAACACTGAAGCTTTCTTT
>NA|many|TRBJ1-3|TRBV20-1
CSVSWQGAGNTIYF
TGCAGTGTTAGCTGGCAGGGCGCCGGAAACACCATATATTTT
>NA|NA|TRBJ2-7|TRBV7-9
CASSFHRDRGYEQYF
TGTGCCAGCAGCTTCCACAGGGATCGAGGTTACGAGCAGTACTTC
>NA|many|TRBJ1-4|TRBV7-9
CASSSSGSTNEKLFF
TGTGCCAGCAGCTCATCAGGTTCAACTAATGAAAAACTGTTTTTT